This entry is about one TCR beta chain. This receptor's antigen is unknown. No much larger clone is present one base from it, and per-base qualities are unavailable. The method behind the library was 5' RACE. For sequencing, a NextSeq 500 was employed. The TCR library protocol attached a unique molecular identifier to each TCR cDNA molecule to allow correction of PCR and sequencing errors. For the original study's pipeline: Decombinator tools were used for TCR identification, UMI-based error correction and CDR3 extraction. TCRs above a frequency of 2 per 1,000, corresponding to the top 1% of the tumor frequency distribution, were defined as expanded. Expanded tumor TCRs were classed as regional if statistically deemed absent (corrected P<0.05) from at least one tumor region, otherwise ubiquitous. Rényi diversity was computed with the R vegan package after subsampling each repertoire 100 times to 5,000 TCRs. CDR3 similarity networks were built from amino acid triplet string-kernel similarity, with CDR3s being connected when pairwise similarity was above 0.82. TCRdb reanalyzed the raw reads on its own, using fastp at Q25 for trimming and MiXCR for clone calling, and kept in-frame beta chains. Rows merge per CDR3 protein into single entries with the most common DNA and genes. For this entry, the V and J calls and clone size follow TCRdb and not the study's own pipeline. Recorded for this sample are some 25,000 distinct CDR3 sequences; roughly 6.6% of them occurred a single time. In total, the top ten clones hold almost 25% of the sample.

The entry originates in a study of spatial heterogeneity in lung cancer (dated by TCRdb to the late 2010s). With regard to the full study: More beta-chain than alpha-chain transcripts were consistently detected, likely reflecting higher beta-chain transcript abundance. A strong correlation was found between TCR transcript counts in tumor regions and a T cell transcriptional module score from matched bulk RNA-seq. Nonsynonymous mutation counts, determined by whole-exome sequencing of tumor tissue, were related to TCR repertoire features. TCR alpha and beta repertoires were quantitatively compared across multiple tumor regions, matched nontumor lung and blood in non-small cell lung cancer. At surgery, both alpha and beta chains were TCR-sequenced in 200 to 250 tumor regions, over 61 matched nontumor lung samples and around 50 PBMC samples. In the raw uncorrected reads, each unique combination of TCR and UMI appeared more than ten times on average. Overall study outcomes, separate from this receptor: Confirming at a functional level the hypothesis that regional TCRs recognize regional mutations was considered to require additional single-cell paired TCR alpha and beta sequencing. The count of ubiquitous expanded TCRs correlated with the count of ubiquitous nonsynonymous mutations, and the count of regional expanded TCRs correlated with the count of regional nonsynonymous mutations. The tumor nonsynonymous mutation count correlated with the number of expanded intratumoral alpha and beta TCRs. TCR-seq coverage of tumor T cells was estimated to be only approximately 7% for alpha chains and more than 11% for beta chains.

The time point label on this specimen signifies: sample taken at primary tumor resection. Donors were approximately 72 patients with early-stage, untreated non-small cell lung cancer from the lung TRACERx cohort. Without any cell sorting, TCR sequencing was performed on whole RNA extracted either from tumor and nontumor lung tissue or from cryopreserved PBMC samples. Only patients for whom sufficient RNA was available from at least two tumor regions were selected for TCR sequencing. Before selection, tumor and adjacent nontumor lung specimens were reviewed by a lung pathologist. The sample here was lung tumor tissue, taken at surgery. This receptor was taken from a male donor with early-stage non-small cell lung cancer.

The nucleotide sequence is TGCAGTGCTAGAGTTCCCAATCAGCCCCAGCATTTT. Its translation reads: CSARVPNQPQHF. Recombination linked TRBV20-1 to TRBJ1-5, with the identity of the D gene unclear. The junction carries 4 bases between V and J, which are trimmed by 1 base and 3 bases respectively. From cysteine to phenylalanine, the CDR3 is 12 amino acids long. The sequence is cut down to CDR3 DNA, 36 bases in frame from base 1. In the germline V gene (reference sequence), CDR1 corresponds to DFQATT and CDR2 to SNEGSKA.